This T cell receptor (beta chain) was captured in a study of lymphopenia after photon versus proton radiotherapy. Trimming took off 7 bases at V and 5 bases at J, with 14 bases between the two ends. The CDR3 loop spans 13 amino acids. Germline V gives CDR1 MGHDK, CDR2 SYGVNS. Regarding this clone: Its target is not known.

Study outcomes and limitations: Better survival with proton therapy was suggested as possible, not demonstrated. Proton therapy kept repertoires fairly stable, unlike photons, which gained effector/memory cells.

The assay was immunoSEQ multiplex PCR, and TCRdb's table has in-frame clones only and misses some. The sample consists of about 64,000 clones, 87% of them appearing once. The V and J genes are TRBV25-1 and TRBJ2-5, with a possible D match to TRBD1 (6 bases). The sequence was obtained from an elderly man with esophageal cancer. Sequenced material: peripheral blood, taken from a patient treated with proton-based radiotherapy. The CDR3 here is CASTGRGGETQYF. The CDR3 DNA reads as TGTGCCAGCACTGGCAGGGGCGGGGAGACCCAGTACTTC.